A selection of T cell receptor beta chains follows, all from one sample in a study of cytotoxic CD8 clonotypes in ibrutinib-treated CLL. Clones were sequenced by immunoSEQ multiplex PCR, and TCRdb holds only the in-frame ones, with some missing. In the table there are some 100,000 clones, approximately 58% of which are singletons. Sequencing was performed on PBMCs, taken after 24 months of ibrutinib treatment. The receptor source for this set is a human donor with chronic lymphocytic leukemia. Each CDR3 is given with its conserved first and last residue. The D gene is left open where the match is weak. Size values are once, few and many counts, or a class for expanded clones, and some rows have none.

V gene	J gene	clone size	D gene	CDR3 DNA	CDR3 protein
TRBV27	TRBJ1-2	.	.	TGTGCCAGCAGTCTGCAGGGAAGCTATGGCTACACCTTC	CASSLQGSYGYTF
TRBV15	TRBJ2-7	.	.	TGTGCCACCAGCAGAGATAGTGGGGCTCGGTTACCCGAGCAGTACTTC	CATSRDSGARLPEQYF
TRBV7-3	TRBJ2-1	.	.	TGTGCCAGCAGCTCGGACTCGAGGGAGCAGTTCTTC	CASSSDSREQFF
TRBV6-5	TRBJ2-5	.	.	TGTGCCAGCAGCTCCCGTCCCCTTCAAGAGACCCAGTACTTC	CASSSRPLQETQYF
TRBV4-2	TRBJ1-1	.	TRBD1	TGTGCCAGCAGCCAAGTTAACAGGGGGCTGAACACTGAAGCTTTCTTT	CASSQVNRGLNTEAFF
TRBV6-5	TRBJ2-7	few	.	TGTGCCAGCAGCGAGACGGGAGCTTCCTACGAGCAGTACTTC	CASSETGASYEQYF
TRBV4-1	TRBJ2-3	.	TRBD2	TGCGCCAGCAGCCTCGGACTAGCGGGGGTAACAGATACGCAGTATTTT	CASSLGLAGVTDTQYF
TRBV2	TRBJ2-3	.	TRBD2	TGTGCCAGCAAGGTGGGGTTCGGGGGGGCCTCAGATACGCAGTATTTT	CASKVGFGGASDTQYF
TRBV30	TRBJ2-7	.	.	TGTGCCTGGGAAAGGGACACAGGTTCCTACGAGCAGTACTTC	CAWERDTGSYEQYF
TRBV9	TRBJ2-3	.	.	TGTGCCAGCAGCGTAGGACAGTCTCCCACAGATACGCAGTATTTT	CASSVGQSPTDTQYF
TRBV5-6	TRBJ1-2	.	.	TGTGCCAGCAGCTTGGACAGGGAGAACTATGGCTACACCTTC	CASSLDRENYGYTF
TRBV19	TRBJ1-6	.	.	TGTGCCAGTAGTCTGGGAGGGGATGAGGGGTCACCCCTCCACTTT	CASSLGGDEGSPLHF
TRBV7-2	TRBJ1-6	few	.	TGTGCCAGCAGCCAGGACTTCGGTTCACCCCTCCACTTT	CASSQDFGSPLHF
TRBV7-3	TRBJ2-1	.	.	TGTGCCAGCAGCTTACTTTCGGGGAATGAGCAGTTCTTC	CASSLLSGNEQFF
TRBV19	TRBJ2-7	.	.	TGTGCCAGTAGTCTCAACATTAGGACATACGAGCAGTACTTC	CASSLNIRTYEQYF
TRBV9	TRBJ1-2	few	TRBD1	TGTGCCAGCAGCTACCAGGGGGTGGATGGCTACACCTTC	CASSYQGVDGYTF
TRBV20-1	TRBJ2-1	few	.	TGCAGTGCTAGCTGGGGTAATGAGCAGTTCTTC	CSASWGNEQFF
TRBV7-6	TRBJ2-1	.	.	TGTGCCAGCAGCTTAGCGCGGGGGCATGAGCAGTTCTTC	CASSLARGHEQFF
TRBV20-1	TRBJ1-4	.	.	TGCAGTGCTAGAGGACAAGAGAAACTGTTTTTT	CSARGQEKLFF
TRBV2	TRBJ1-3	.	.	TGTGCCAGCAGATCAGTGGACTCCGGGACGGTAGGAAACACCATATATTTT	CASRSVDSGTVGNTIYF
TRBV4-3	TRBJ2-7	once	.	TGCGCCAGCAGCCAAGACGGTTCCTACGAGCAGTACTTC	CASSQDGSYEQYF
TRBV5-6	TRBJ1-1	.	.	TGTGCCAGCAGCTTGTCGGGGTCAGGCACTGAAGCTTTCTTT	CASSLSGSGTEAFF
TRBV9	TRBJ1-2	.	.	TGTGCCAGCAGCCCACGAACAAGGGGAGAGGTTAGCTATGGCTACACCTTC	CASSPRTRGEVSYGYTF
TRBV6-1	TRBJ1-5	once	TRBD1	TGTGCCAGCAGAGGGACAGGTTATCAGCCCCAGCATTTT	CASRGTGYQPQHF
TRBV7-2	TRBJ1-2	.	TRBD1	TGTGCCAGCAGCTCACGGCTGGGACAGGGCTTTGGCTACACCTTC	CASSSRLGQGFGYTF
TRBV7-2	TRBJ2-7	few	TRBD2	TGTGCCAGCAGCACCGGACTAGCGGGGGCCTACGAGCAGTACTTC	CASSTGLAGAYEQYF
TRBV6-1	TRBJ2-7	.	.	TGTGCCAGCAGTCCGACGTCGACCTACGAGCAGTACTTC	CASSPTSTYEQYF
TRBV5-8	TRBJ1-2	.	.	TGTGCCAGCAGCTTTGTGGACAGACCTAACTATGGCTACACCTTC	CASSFVDRPNYGYTF
TRBV9	TRBJ1-1	.	TRBD1	TGTGCCAGCAGCTCCGGACAGGGTGGGACTGAAGCTTTCTTT	CASSSGQGGTEAFF